This is a list of T cell receptor beta chains from one sample in a study of CD8 T cells in Susac syndrome. TCRdb reanalysed the immunoSEQ multiplex PCR reads using MiXCR and keeps one entry per CDR3 protein. The data contain approximately 280,000 distinct CDR3 sequences, 85% of them singletons. The source material was CD8+ T cells from PBMCs. These TCRs come from a human donor with multiple sclerosis. CDR3s include the opening cysteine and the closing phenylalanine or tryptophan. Fields, in order: CDR3 DNA, CDR3 protein, clone size, CDR3 length, D gene, V gene, J gene. The D gene is left open where the match is weak. Clone size, where shown, is once, few, many, or a class for clones that have expanded.

cdr3_nt: TGTGCCAGCATCTCTCCTACCTGGGGGAACACCGGGGAGCTGTTTTTT
cdr3_aa: CASISPTWGNTGELFF
clone_size: -
cdr3_length: 16
d_call: -
v_call: TRBV12-3/TRBV12-4
j_call: TRBJ2-2

cdr3_nt: TGTGCCACCGGGACAGTGGGTTCGGGGGGGAAGACCCAGTACTTC
cdr3_aa: CATGTVGSGGKTQYF
clone_size: -
cdr3_length: 15
d_call: -
v_call: TRBV24-1
j_call: TRBJ2-5

cdr3_nt: TGTGCCAGCAATCAGTGGGGCACCTACGAGCAGTACTTC
cdr3_aa: CASNQWGTYEQYF
clone_size: -
cdr3_length: 13
d_call: -
v_call: TRBV27
j_call: TRBJ2-7

cdr3_nt: TGTGCCAGCAGTGGGGACAGGCTAAACATTCAGTACTTC
cdr3_aa: CASSGDRLNIQYF
clone_size: -
cdr3_length: 13
d_call: TRBD1
v_call: TRBV27
j_call: TRBJ2-4

cdr3_nt: TGCGCCAGCAGCCAACCGGGACTAGACTACGAGCAGTACTTC
cdr3_aa: CASSQPGLDYEQYF
clone_size: -
cdr3_length: 14
d_call: TRBD2
v_call: TRBV5-1
j_call: TRBJ2-7

cdr3_nt: TGTGCCAGCAGTTCCGGACTAGCGGGCCACAATGAGCAGTTCTTC
cdr3_aa: CASSSGLAGHNEQFF
clone_size: -
cdr3_length: 15
d_call: TRBD2
v_call: TRBV27
j_call: TRBJ2-1

cdr3_nt: TGTGCCAGCAGCTCGCAGCGGGTTAACACCGGGGAGCTGTTTTTT
cdr3_aa: CASSSQRVNTGELFF
clone_size: -
cdr3_length: 15
d_call: -
v_call: TRBV7-8
j_call: TRBJ2-2

cdr3_nt: TGTGCCAGCATAGGAGGAGGGGTCTACAATGAGCAGTTCTTC
cdr3_aa: CASIGGGVYNEQFF
clone_size: -
cdr3_length: 14
d_call: -
v_call: TRBV6-5
j_call: TRBJ2-1

cdr3_nt: TGCGCCAGCAGCCCATTGACAGCGTCCTACGAGCAGTACTTC
cdr3_aa: CASSPLTASYEQYF
clone_size: -
cdr3_length: 14
d_call: -
v_call: TRBV4-1
j_call: TRBJ2-7

cdr3_nt: TGTGCCAGCAGTCCCCTGGGTGGGAGCCCCTACAATGAGCAGTTCTTC
cdr3_aa: CASSPLGGSPYNEQFF
clone_size: once
cdr3_length: 16
d_call: -
v_call: TRBV12-3/TRBV12-4
j_call: TRBJ2-1

cdr3_nt: TGCAGTGCTAGGGAAGTGACGAGCGGTGGCTACACCTTC
cdr3_aa: CSAREVTSGGYTF
clone_size: -
cdr3_length: 13
d_call: -
v_call: TRBV20-1
j_call: TRBJ1-2

cdr3_nt: TGTGCCAGCAGCTACCGAACAGGGCCCTCCACCTTC
cdr3_aa: CASSYRTGPSTF
clone_size: once
cdr3_length: 12
d_call: -
v_call: TRBV11-2
j_call: TRBJ1-2

cdr3_nt: TGTGCCAGCAGCTCACGGGCCGTCTACAATGAGCAGTTCTTC
cdr3_aa: CASSSRAVYNEQFF
clone_size: -
cdr3_length: 14
d_call: -
v_call: TRBV27
j_call: TRBJ2-1

cdr3_nt: TGTGCCAGCACCCAAGGTGGGACAGCGCGCACCGGGGAGCTGTTTTTT
cdr3_aa: CASTQGGTARTGELFF
clone_size: -
cdr3_length: 16
d_call: TRBD1
v_call: TRBV28
j_call: TRBJ2-2

cdr3_nt: TGTGCCAGCAGCGTAGATCGGGGCGGGAGCGGGGAGACCCAGTACTTC
cdr3_aa: CASSVDRGGSGETQYF
clone_size: -
cdr3_length: 16
d_call: TRBD2
v_call: TRBV9
j_call: TRBJ2-5

cdr3_nt: TGTGCCAGTAGTAAAGGAACGAGGAATGAAAAACTGTTTTTT
cdr3_aa: CASSKGTRNEKLFF
clone_size: -
cdr3_length: 14
d_call: -
v_call: TRBV19
j_call: TRBJ1-4

cdr3_nt: TGTGCCAGCAGTTTTGAGGGTATCGGCTACGAGCAGTACTTC
cdr3_aa: CASSFEGIGYEQYF
clone_size: -
cdr3_length: 14
d_call: -
v_call: TRBV28
j_call: TRBJ2-7

cdr3_nt: TGTGCCAGCAGCTTAAAGGCGACCCACAATGAGCAGTTCTTC
cdr3_aa: CASSLKATHNEQFF
clone_size: -
cdr3_length: 14
d_call: -
v_call: TRBV7-9
j_call: TRBJ2-1

cdr3_nt: TGCAGTGCTAGAGAAACGGCCGGGGAGCTGTTTTTT
cdr3_aa: CSARETAGELFF
clone_size: -
cdr3_length: 12
d_call: -
v_call: TRBV20-1
j_call: TRBJ2-2

cdr3_nt: TGTGCCAGCGGCCATAGGGGGACGGACGGCTACACCTTC
cdr3_aa: CASGHRGTDGYTF
clone_size: -
cdr3_length: 13
d_call: -
v_call: TRBV27
j_call: TRBJ1-2

cdr3_nt: TGTGCCAGCAGCCATAACCCGGGACTAGCGGGAACCTACGAGCAGTACTTC
cdr3_aa: CASSHNPGLAGTYEQYF
clone_size: -
cdr3_length: 17
d_call: TRBD2
v_call: TRBV3-1
j_call: TRBJ2-7

cdr3_nt: TGTGCCAGCAGCCCCATCGACCTTAGGGGCTACTACGAGCAGTACTTC
cdr3_aa: CASSPIDLRGYYEQYF
clone_size: -
cdr3_length: 16
d_call: -
v_call: TRBV28
j_call: TRBJ2-7

cdr3_nt: TGTGCCAGTAGTATAGTACCGGGAGATACGCAGTATTTT
cdr3_aa: CASSIVPGDTQYF
clone_size: few
cdr3_length: 13
d_call: -
v_call: TRBV19
j_call: TRBJ2-3

cdr3_nt: TGCGCCAGCAGGTACCGGGACAGCCGTTATGATCAGCCCCAGCATTTT
cdr3_aa: CASRYRDSRYDQPQHF
clone_size: -
cdr3_length: 16
d_call: TRBD1
v_call: TRBV4-1
j_call: TRBJ1-5

cdr3_nt: TGTGCCAGCAGGGTGAGCGGGAGGGCGGGAGATACGCAGTATTTT
cdr3_aa: CASRVSGRAGDTQYF
clone_size: -
cdr3_length: 15
d_call: TRBD2
v_call: TRBV9
j_call: TRBJ2-3

cdr3_nt: TGTGCCAGCAGTGTCGCAGGGAATCGTGCCCCGACTTTTAACTATGGCTACACCTTC
cdr3_aa: CASSVAGNRAPTFNYGYTF
clone_size: -
cdr3_length: 19
d_call: -
v_call: TRBV6-1
j_call: TRBJ1-2

cdr3_nt: TGCAGTGCTAGAGCCCTCGGTGGAGGGTCCTACAATGAGCAGTTCTTC
cdr3_aa: CSARALGGGSYNEQFF
clone_size: once
cdr3_length: 16
d_call: -
v_call: TRBV20-1
j_call: TRBJ2-1

cdr3_nt: TGTGCCAGCTCCTGGGGGGGGCTCACCTACGAGCAGTACTTC
cdr3_aa: CASSWGGLTYEQYF
clone_size: -
cdr3_length: 14
d_call: -
v_call: TRBV12-3/TRBV12-4
j_call: TRBJ2-7

cdr3_nt: TGTGCCAGCAGTCGCACCAGGGGGCGAAACACCGGGGAGCTGTTTTTT
cdr3_aa: CASSRTRGRNTGELFF
clone_size: -
cdr3_length: 16
d_call: TRBD1
v_call: TRBV12-3/TRBV12-4
j_call: TRBJ2-2

cdr3_nt: TGTGCCAGCAGCTTAGGGGGGGCGCAAGAAAACACCATATATTTT
cdr3_aa: CASSLGGAQENTIYF
clone_size: once
cdr3_length: 15
d_call: -
v_call: TRBV7-2
j_call: TRBJ1-3

cdr3_nt: TGTGCCAGCAGTGAGGGCGGGAGCATCCACGAGCAGTACTTC
cdr3_aa: CASSEGGSIHEQYF
clone_size: once
cdr3_length: 14
d_call: TRBD2
v_call: TRBV25-1
j_call: TRBJ2-7

cdr3_nt: TGCAGCGTTGTCGCTAGCGGCTCCTACGAGCAGTACTTC
cdr3_aa: CSVVASGSYEQYF
clone_size: once
cdr3_length: 13
d_call: TRBD2
v_call: TRBV29-1
j_call: TRBJ2-7

cdr3_nt: TGTGCCAGCAGCTTTCGGGCCCGCTTGGGAGTAGAAGAGACCCAGTACTTC
cdr3_aa: CASSFRARLGVEETQYF
clone_size: -
cdr3_length: 17
d_call: -
v_call: TRBV7-2
j_call: TRBJ2-5

cdr3_nt: TGTGCCAGCAGTTCTTTTTCCGAGCAGTACTTC
cdr3_aa: CASSSFSEQYF
clone_size: -
cdr3_length: 11
d_call: -
v_call: TRBV27
j_call: TRBJ2-7

cdr3_nt: TGTGCCAGCAGTGAATACAGGGCCACAGATACGCAGTATTTT
cdr3_aa: CASSEYRATDTQYF
clone_size: -
cdr3_length: 14
d_call: -
v_call: TRBV25-1
j_call: TRBJ2-3

cdr3_nt: TGTGCCAGCAGCCCCGCAGAATCCTATGGCTACACCTTC
cdr3_aa: CASSPAESYGYTF
clone_size: -
cdr3_length: 13
d_call: -
v_call: TRBV7-9
j_call: TRBJ1-2

cdr3_nt: TGCGCCAGCAGCCCCGGTGTGCGCGACAATGAGCAGTTCTTC
cdr3_aa: CASSPGVRDNEQFF
clone_size: -
cdr3_length: 14
d_call: -
v_call: TRBV4-1
j_call: TRBJ2-1

cdr3_nt: TGCAGCGCCGGTCGGGCAGGAAACACCATATATTTT
cdr3_aa: CSAGRAGNTIYF
clone_size: -
cdr3_length: 12
d_call: -
v_call: TRBV29-1
j_call: TRBJ1-3

cdr3_nt: TGTGCCAGCAGCGGGGTGGGATTGACCCAGTACTTC
cdr3_aa: CASSGVGLTQYF
clone_size: -
cdr3_length: 12
d_call: -
v_call: TRBV9
j_call: TRBJ2-5

cdr3_nt: TGCAGTGCTAGAGAGTCGCCAGGGAGCACAGATACGCAGTATTTT
cdr3_aa: CSARESPGSTDTQYF
clone_size: -
cdr3_length: 15
d_call: -
v_call: TRBV20-1
j_call: TRBJ2-3

cdr3_nt: TGTGCCAGCCTCTCCACGGGCGGGAGGGTGGATACGCAGTATTTT
cdr3_aa: CASLSTGGRVDTQYF
clone_size: -
cdr3_length: 15
d_call: TRBD2
v_call: TRBV5-6
j_call: TRBJ2-3

cdr3_nt: TGTGCCAGCAGCTTTAGCACCGGGATCGACTATGGCTACACCTTC
cdr3_aa: CASSFSTGIDYGYTF
clone_size: -
cdr3_length: 15
d_call: -
v_call: TRBV7-6
j_call: TRBJ1-2

cdr3_nt: TGTGCCAGCAGCGCCGGGACAGGGAACACTGAAGCTTTCTTT
cdr3_aa: CASSAGTGNTEAFF
clone_size: -
cdr3_length: 14
d_call: TRBD1
v_call: TRBV5-4
j_call: TRBJ1-1

cdr3_nt: TGTGCTAGTGGTTACGTAGATACGCAGTATTTT
cdr3_aa: CASGYVDTQYF
clone_size: -
cdr3_length: 11
d_call: -
v_call: TRBV12-5
j_call: TRBJ2-3

cdr3_nt: TGTGCCAGCAGCACCGCCGGGACAGGGATCTCTGGCTACACCTTC
cdr3_aa: CASSTAGTGISGYTF
clone_size: -
cdr3_length: 15
d_call: TRBD1
v_call: TRBV9
j_call: TRBJ1-2

cdr3_nt: TGTGCCAGCTCCGATCGGGACTCAACGAACTATGGCTACACCTTC
cdr3_aa: CASSDRDSTNYGYTF
clone_size: -
cdr3_length: 15
d_call: -
v_call: TRBV18
j_call: TRBJ1-2